A selection of T cell receptor beta chains follows, all from one sample in a study of beta chain features in type 1 diabetes. Data came from immunoSEQ multiplex PCR; TCRdb stores just in-frame clones and leaves some out. The table includes 150,000 or so clones, 7.5% to 9.5% detected once. The sequenced material came from central memory CD4+ T cells from blood. The receptors originated from a woman between 18 and 29 years old with type 1 diabetes. The CDR3 runs from the conserved cysteine through the conserved F or W. The D gene is left open where the match is weak. Size is omitted from some rows. Given values are once, few, many or a class for expanded clones.

clone_size j_call d_call v_call cdr3_aa cdr3_nt
few TRBJ2-5 TRBD1 TRBV6-5 CASSYRGTGGEETQYF TGTGCCAGCAGTTACCGAGGGACAGGCGGCGAGGAGACCCAGTACTTC
- TRBJ1-1 TRBD1 TRBV15 CATSSPARGVNTEAFF TGTGCCACCAGCAGCCCGGCCAGGGGGGTGAACACTGAAGCTTTCTTT
few TRBJ2-2 - TRBV29-1 CSVSRPEAGELFF TGCAGCGTTTCGAGGCCAGAGGCCGGGGAGCTGTTTTTT
few TRBJ2-7 TRBD1 TRBV28 CASSLTGQGEGYEQYF TGTGCCAGCAGTTTGACCGGACAGGGAGAAGGGTACGAGCAGTACTTC
few TRBJ1-6 TRBD1 TRBV2 CASRQDRGPASPLHF TGTGCCAGCAGGCAGGACAGGGGGCCGGCTTCACCCCTCCACTTT
- TRBJ2-7 - TRBV19 CASSAPGGVRRYEQYF TGTGCCAGTAGTGCCCCCGGCGGGGTCCGGAGATACGAGCAGTACTTC
few TRBJ1-2 - TRBV19 CASSMMARQPNYGYTF TGTGCCAGTAGTATGATGGCCCGACAGCCCAACTATGGCTACACCTTC
few TRBJ2-3 - TRBV7-8 CASSSPSQGRNTQYF TGTGCCAGCAGCTCCCCATCGCAGGGGCGAAATACGCAGTATTTT
- TRBJ2-3 - TRBV5-1 CASSLAPTYTDTQYF TGCGCCAGCAGCTTGGCCCCCACATACACAGATACGCAGTATTTT
few TRBJ2-5 - TRBV18 CASSSDRLQETQYF TGTGCCAGCTCATCCGACAGACTCCAAGAGACCCAGTACTTC
few TRBJ2-6 TRBD1 TRBV7-2 CASSLGPGQGVSGANVLTF TGTGCCAGCAGCTTAGGTCCGGGACAGGGGGTCTCTGGGGCCAACGTCCTGACTTTC
- TRBJ2-1 - TRBV11-2 CASSLYRDEQFF TGTGCCAGCAGCTTATACCGGGATGAGCAGTTCTTC
few TRBJ2-2 - TRBV11-3 CASRQGPGELFF TGTGCCAGCAGACAGGGCCCCGGGGAGCTGTTTTTT
- TRBJ2-3 TRBD2 TRBV29-1 CSVERGGTDTQYF TGCAGCGTCGAGCGGGGAGGGACAGATACGCAGTATTTT
- TRBJ2-7 - TRBV28 CASTKWGGENYEQYF TGTGCCAGCACCAAATGGGGCGGCGAGAACTACGAGCAGTACTTC
- TRBJ1-5 - TRBV9 CASSDAPGQPQHF TGTGCCAGCAGCGACGCGCCTGGTCAGCCCCAGCATTTT
- TRBJ1-4 - TRBV5-1 CASSLQTVNEKLFF TGCGCCAGCAGCTTACAAACAGTGAATGAAAAACTGTTTTTT
few TRBJ1-6 TRBD1 TRBV9 CASSVGGTANSPLHF TGTGCCAGCAGCGTAGGAGGGACAGCTAATTCACCCCTCCACTTT
few TRBJ1-2 - TRBV14 CASSLYGGGDGYTF TGTGCCAGCAGCCTATACGGGGGAGGGGATGGCTACACCTTC
- TRBJ2-5 - TRBV6-6 CASRRGYGETQYF TGTGCCAGCCGAAGAGGATATGGAGAGACCCAGTACTTC
- TRBJ2-7 TRBD1 TRBV11-2 CASSLTGGGYEQYF TGTGCCAGCAGCCTTACAGGGGGCGGGTACGAGCAGTACTTC
few TRBJ1-5 TRBD1 TRBV7-7 CASSRQGSAVCCNQPQHF TGTGCTAGCAGCCGACAGGGTTCTGCCGTTTGTTGCAATCAGCCCCAGCATTTT
few TRBJ2-5 TRBD1 TRBV7-2 CASSLGTGAETQYF TGTGCCAGCAGCTTAGGGACAGGGGCAGAGACCCAGTACTTC
many TRBJ2-4 - TRBV29-1 CSAVRGAKNIQYF TGCAGCGCTGTTCGGGGAGCCAAAAACATTCAGTACTTC
- TRBJ2-5 - TRBV25-1 CASSAGEPKETQYF TGTGCCAGCAGCGCCGGGGAGCCGAAAGAGACCCAGTACTTC
few TRBJ1-4 TRBD1 TRBV30 CAWSRQGNEKLFF TGTGCCTGGAGCAGACAGGGGAATGAAAAACTGTTTTTT
- TRBJ2-1 - TRBV14 CASSPPPGHASYNEQFF TGTGCCAGCAGCCCTCCACCGGGACATGCCTCCTACAATGAGCAGTTCTTC
- TRBJ1-5 - TRBV18 CASSPPEGRAQPQHF TGTGCCAGCTCACCACCGGAGGGTAGGGCTCAGCCCCAGCATTTT
few TRBJ1-5 TRBD1 TRBV18 CASSPLQGAQQPQHF TGTGCCAGCTCACCTTTACAGGGGGCTCAACAGCCCCAGCATTTT
- TRBJ2-3 - TRBV9 CASSVGSSIFTDTQYF TGTGCCAGCAGCGTAGGGTCTAGCATCTTCACAGATACGCAGTATTTT
- TRBJ2-1 TRBD1 TRBV28 CASSLIGQGALFEQFF TGTGCCAGCAGTTTAATTGGGCAGGGGGCGCTCTTTGAGCAGTTCTTC
- TRBJ2-3 TRBD1 TRBV11-2 CASSFSGQATDTQYF TGTGCCAGCAGCTTCTCTGGACAGGCCACAGATACGCAGTATTTT
- TRBJ1-5 TRBD1 TRBV6-5 CASSYSGGDNQPQHF TGTGCCAGCAGTTACTCAGGGGGCGACAATCAGCCCCAGCATTTT
few TRBJ2-1 TRBD1 TRBV27 CASIRRQGTYNEQFF TGTGCCAGCATACGAAGACAGGGCACCTACAATGAGCAGTTCTTC
- TRBJ2-7 TRBD1 TRBV28 CASSPVGQRYYEQYF TGTGCCAGCAGCCCCGTGGGACAGCGTTACTACGAGCAGTACTTC
- TRBJ2-2 TRBD1 TRBV28 CASSRGGFTGELFF TGTGCCAGCAGTAGAGGGGGCTTCACCGGGGAGCTGTTTTTT
many TRBJ2-1 - TRBV30 CAWTSGVEQFF TGTGCCTGGACCTCGGGAGTTGAGCAGTTCTTC
- TRBJ2-1 - TRBV11-2 CASRTREGLSPNNEQFF TGTGCCAGCAGGACACGAGAGGGCCTCTCTCCTAACAATGAGCAGTTCTTC
- TRBJ2-5 TRBD2 TRBV7-8 CASSHRLAGVPRQETQYF TGTGCCAGCAGCCATCGGCTAGCGGGAGTCCCCCGCCAAGAGACCCAGTACTTC
many TRBJ2-3 TRBD2 TRBV5-1 CASSLGAGTDTQYF TGCGCCAGCAGCTTGGGAGCGGGAACCGATACGCAGTATTTT
- TRBJ2-2 - TRBV5-1 CASKSPNTGELFF TGCGCCAGCAAGAGTCCGAACACCGGGGAGCTGTTTTTT
- TRBJ2-1 TRBD2 TRBV7-2 CASSPLAGGGIEQFF TGTGCCAGCAGCCCATTAGCGGGAGGGGGCATCGAGCAGTTCTTC
- TRBJ2-5 TRBD1 TRBV5-4 CASSKRTGGDETQYF TGTGCCAGCAGCAAACGGACAGGGGGTGACGAGACCCAGTACTTC
- TRBJ2-2 - TRBV11-3 CASSKGVGTGELFF TGTGCCAGCAGCAAGGGGGTTGGCACCGGGGAGCTGTTTTTT
few TRBJ2-6 TRBD1 TRBV7-2 CASSLGGTGGATGANVLTF TGTGCCAGCAGCTTAGGAGGGACAGGGGGCGCGACTGGGGCCAACGTCCTGACTTTC
- TRBJ2-3 TRBD2 TRBV2 CASSEASSGGTDTQYF TGTGCCAGCAGTGAAGCTTCTAGCGGAGGCACAGATACGCAGTATTTT
few TRBJ2-5 TRBD1 TRBV28 CASKPGQGNQETQYF TGTGCCAGCAAACCGGGACAGGGGAATCAAGAGACCCAGTACTTC
- TRBJ1-1 - TRBV9 CASSVGPGTEAFF TGTGCCAGCAGCGTTGGGCCGGGAACTGAAGCTTTCTTT
few TRBJ2-4 TRBD2 TRBV9 CASSQGTSGNIQYF TGTGCCAGCAGCCAAGGGACTAGCGGAAACATTCAGTACTTC
few TRBJ2-2 TRBD1 TRBV10-3 CANGQGLTGELFF TGTGCCAACGGACAGGGCCTCACCGGGGAGCTGTTTTTT
few TRBJ2-5 - TRBV19 CASSQSGRETQYF TGTGCCAGTAGCCAGAGTGGGAGGGAGACCCAGTACTTC
few TRBJ2-7 TRBD2 TRBV2 CASRDSGSSYEQYF TGTGCCAGCAGGGACAGCGGGAGCTCCTACGAGCAGTACTTC
- TRBJ2-5 TRBD2 TRBV7-2 CASSLVSSGQETQYF TGTGCCAGCAGCTTAGTTTCTAGCGGCCAAGAGACCCAGTACTTC
- TRBJ2-5 - TRBV6-6 CASLRGDSRAVETQYF TGTGCCAGCCTTCGGGGTGACTCCCGCGCCGTGGAGACCCAGTACTTC
few TRBJ2-3 - TRBV11-3 CASSRFKTEPGDTQYF TGTGCCAGCAGCCGATTCAAGACGGAGCCGGGGGATACGCAGTATTTT
few TRBJ2-1 TRBD1 TRBV5-1 CASSREQGNEQFF TGCGCCAGCAGTCGCGAACAGGGGAATGAGCAGTTCTTC
- TRBJ2-7 - TRBV10-3 CAISEAQGTVYF TGTGCCATCAGTGAAGCCCAGGGTACCGTGTACTTC
many TRBJ2-7 TRBD2 TRBV28 CASGTSPLYEQYF TGTGCCAGCGGGACTAGTCCGCTCTACGAGCAGTACTTC
few TRBJ2-5 - TRBV9 CASSASHSQETQYF TGTGCCAGCAGCGCCTCCCACAGTCAAGAGACCCAGTACTTC